These 11 T cell receptor beta chains came from one sample sequenced in a study of shared clonotypes between healthy human individuals. Repertoires were generated with immunoSEQ multiplex PCR, while TCRdb's copy carries only in-frame clones and drops some. The profile covers about 1.5 million clones, with under 99% appearing a single time and approximately 0.44% taken by the ten largest. The sequenced material came from naive CD4+ T cells sorted from blood. Subset in this sample: CD45RA+ positively selected. These TCRs come from a young man in good health.

The rearrangement uses TRBV23-1 and TRBJ2-3, with a tentative D call TRBD1 (5 bases). TRBV23-1 qualifies as an ORF whose function is uncertain. V was pared by 8 bases and J by 9 bases, with 15 bases between. The CDR3 covers 12 residues. In DNA, the CDR3 is TGCGCCAGCGCCGTTAAGGGGAAGACGCAGTATTTT. It encodes CASAVKGKTQYF.

This clone was observed once. J is TRBJ2-6 and V is TRBV2; 8 bases line up with TRBD1. The V and J ends lost 7 bases and 1 base, in that order; junction bases with no gene match: 9. In germline, CDR1 is SNHLY, CDR2 FYNNEI. This CDR3 is 17 amino acids long. The CDR3 loop is CASTWDRLTSGANVLTF. For the CDR3, the DNA is TGTGCCAGCACCTGGGACAGGTTAACTTCTGGGGCCAACGTCCTGACTTTC.

In regard to this clone: Other DNA sequences in this specimen translate into the identical CDR3. V is TRBV18 and J is TRBJ2-7; D uncertain. Germline loops: CDR1 KGHSH, CDR2 LQKENI. The V gene lost 3 bases and the J gene lost 1 base, with 7 bases spanning the gap. The CDR3 has 13 amino acids. CDR3 protein: CASSPRESYEQYF. The CDR3 DNA reads TGTGCCAGCTCACCCCGAGAATCCTACGAGCAGTACTTC.

The chain uses TRBV4-1 and TRBJ2-2; tentatively, D is TRBD2 (6 bases). V was clipped by 4 bases and J by 0 bases, with 18 bases between them. Germline-derived CDR1 and CDR2 are MGHRA and YSYEKL. The CDR3 has 18 amino acids. The CDR3 loop is CASSLSPSGQANTGELFF. DNA for the CDR3: TGCGCCAGCAGCCTCTCACCCAGCGGGCAGGCGAACACCGGGGAGCTGTTTTTT.

The chain carries TRBV10-3 and TRBJ2-1; D possibly corresponds to TRBD2 (6 bases). The CDR3 length is 13 residues. Trimming removed 7 bases from V and 6 bases from J, with 13 bases in between. CDR1 is ENHRY and CDR2 is SYGVKD in the germline V gene. CDR3 bases: TGTGCCATCACCGAAGGTAGCGGCAATGAGCAGTTCTTC. This translates into CAITEGSGNEQFF.

This chain uses TRBV29-1 with TRBJ1-1; D possibly corresponds to TRBD1 (6 bases). There are 14 residues in the CDR3. Germline V gene data show CDR1 as SQVTM and CDR2 as ANQGSEA. V lost 3 bases to trimming and J lost 10 bases, with 21 bases between them. CDR3 protein: CSVDLRLNLGGAFF. Here the CDR3 DNA reads TGCAGCGTTGACCTGCGGTTGAACTTAGGGGGAGCTTTCTTT.

The chain is built from TRBV6-5 and TRBJ2-7, with a possible D match to TRBD2 (7 bases). The germline V gene has CDR1 MNHEY and CDR2 SVGAGI. Between the trimmed V and J ends, which lost 6 bases and 6 bases, there was a span of 18 bases. The CDR3 loop spans 14 amino acids. Here the CDR3 DNA reads TGTGCCAGCAGCAAGGTCGGGGGGCAGCGCGAGCAGTACTTC. Amino acid sequence: CASSKVGGQREQYF.

CDR3: CASSFDTGVGANVLTF. The CDR3 DNA sequence: TGCGCCAGCAGCTTTGACACAGGGGTTGGGGCCAACGTCCTGACTTTC. The chain employs TRBV5-1 and TRBJ2-6, with 7 bases identical to TRBD1. The CDR3 runs to 16 residues. CDR1 SGHRS and CDR2 YFSETQ come from the germline V gene. The V and J ends lost 2 bases and 3 bases, in that order; junction bases with no gene match: 5.

The chain has TRBV19 and TRBJ1-5, with D uncertain. Trimming shortened V by 5 bases and J by 0 bases, and 8 bases separated the two germline ends. This CDR3 is built from 14 residues. Germline CDR1 LNHDA, CDR2 SQIVND (reference sequence). DNA of the CDR3: TGTGCCAGTAGTGCCGATGATAGCAATCAGCCCCAGCATTTT. Protein: CASSADDSNQPQHF.

The chain employs TRBV6-1 and TRBJ1-1; 9 bases are a match to TRBD1. The CDR3 length is 14 residues. In germline, CDR1 is MNHNS, CDR2 SASEGT. V dropped 6 bases and J dropped 4; count of bases not matched to a gene: 6. CDR3 DNA: TGTGCCAGCAGAATAGGGACAGGGTCCACTGAAGCTTTCTTT. Its protein is CASRIGTGSTEAFF.

The chain carries TRBV4-1 and TRBJ2-7; 8 bases fit TRBD2. After removal of 0 bases from V and 0 bases from J, the junction contained 10 bases not matched to a gene. The CDR3 is 18 amino acids. Germline V gene sequence: CDR1 MGHRA, CDR2 YSYEKL. CDR3 coding DNA: TGCGCCAGCAGCCAAGAGGGTGCGGCTAGCGGGCTCTCCTACGAGCAGTACTTC. Protein: CASSQEGAASGLSYEQYF.